Detailed here is one T cell receptor beta chain. The antigen remains unidentified. Amplification started from genomic DNA. Amplification of the beta chain CDR3 used 30 forward and 13 reverse multiplex primers. MiXCR, applied by TCRdb to the multiplex PCR reads, yields one record per CDR3 protein. The sample includes approximately 260,000 distinct CDR3 sequences, more than 40% of them seen just once. The data were taken from a study of type 1 and type 2 diabetes patients. Standard classification criteria confirmed type 1 or type 2 diabetes in all patients. Other autoimmune diseases and infections within the past four weeks excluded donors. The CDR3 spans 17 residues. Trimming took off 5 bases at V and 4 bases at J, with 26 bases between the two ends. The germline CDR1 and CDR2 sequences are DFQATT and SNEGSKA (reference sequence). Study-level points and caveats: Between type 2 diabetes and control samples, V and J usage averaged approximately 0.97 correlation.

The genes are TRBV20-1 and TRBJ2-5; D unresolved. The sequenced sample was peripheral blood mononuclear cells (PBMCs). The source of this sequence is a young man with type 2 diabetes. CDR3 bases: TGCAGTGCTTCTCCATCGTGGACCGGGCCGAAAGGAGAGACCCAGTACTTC. As protein: CSASPSWTGPKGETQYF.